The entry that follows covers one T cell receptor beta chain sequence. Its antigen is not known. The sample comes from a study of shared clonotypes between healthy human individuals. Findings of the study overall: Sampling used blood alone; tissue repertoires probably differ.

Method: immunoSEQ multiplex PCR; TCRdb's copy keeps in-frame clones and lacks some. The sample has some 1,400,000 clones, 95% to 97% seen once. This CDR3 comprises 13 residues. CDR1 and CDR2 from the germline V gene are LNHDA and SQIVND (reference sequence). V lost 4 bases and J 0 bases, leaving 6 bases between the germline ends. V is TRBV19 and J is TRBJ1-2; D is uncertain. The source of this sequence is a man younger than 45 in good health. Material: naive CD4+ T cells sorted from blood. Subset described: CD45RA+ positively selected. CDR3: CASSNQANYGYTF. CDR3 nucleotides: TGTGCCAGTAGTAATCAAGCTAACTATGGCTACACCTTC.